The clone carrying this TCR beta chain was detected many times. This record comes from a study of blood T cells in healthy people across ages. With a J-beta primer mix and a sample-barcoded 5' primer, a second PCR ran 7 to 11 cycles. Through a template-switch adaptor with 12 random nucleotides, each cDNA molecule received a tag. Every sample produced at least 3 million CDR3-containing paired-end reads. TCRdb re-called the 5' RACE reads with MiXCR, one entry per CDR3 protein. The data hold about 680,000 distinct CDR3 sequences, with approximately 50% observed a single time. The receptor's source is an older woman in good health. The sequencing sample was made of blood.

The CDR3 DNA is TGCAGTGCCCCAGACTGGGGCTTAGGGACCTACAATGAGCAGTTCTTC. Encoded protein: CSAPDWGLGTYNEQFF. The V and J genes are TRBV20-1 and TRBJ2-1; possible D gene TRBD1, 5 bases. This CDR3 is built from 16 residues. Between the trimmed V and J ends, which lost 6 bases and 2 bases, there was a span of 20 bases. Germline CDR1 DFQATT, CDR2 SNEGSKA (reference sequence).